This is a list of T cell receptor beta chains from one sample in a study of T-cell reconstitution after alpha-beta-depleted transplantation in children. MiXCR, run by TCRdb on the PCR reads, gives a single entry per CDR3 protein. The profile shows over 150,000 distinct CDR3 sequences, over 8.5% of them singletons. This specimen was PBMCs, taken before TCRalphabeta/CD19-depleted stem cell transplant. These receptors came from a boy between 2 and 10 years old with acute myeloid leukemia, due to receive a stem cell transplant. CDR3s include the opening cysteine and the closing phenylalanine or tryptophan. D genes are given only for firm matches. Clone sizes are given selectively: once, few, many, or a class where the clone is expanded.

>TRBD1|TRBJ2-7|many|TRBV20-1
TGCAGTGCTCTCAGGACAGGGGGCTTCTACGAGCAGTACTTC
CSALRTGGFYEQYF
>TRBD1|TRBJ1-2|NA|TRBV4-1
TGCGCCAGCAGCCGAGCCGGACAGGGGCAATTCTATGGCTACACCTTC
CASSRAGQGQFYGYTF
>NA|TRBJ2-2|many|TRBV5-1
TGCGCCAGCAGCAAAATAGCCGGAGGACTGTCTAACACCGGGGAGCTGTTTTTT
CASSKIAGGLSNTGELFF
>TRBD1|TRBJ2-7|many|TRBV12-3/TRBV12-4
TGTGCCAGCAGTTCCAATCGACAGGGCGAGAGCTACGAGCAGTACTTC
CASSSNRQGESYEQYF
>NA|TRBJ1-6|many|TRBV5-1
TGCGCCAGCAGTACGGAGGGGACAAAGAATTCACCCCTCCACTTT
CASSTEGTKNSPLHF
>TRBD2|TRBJ2-1|many|TRBV5-1
TGCGCCAGCAGCATTAGCGGGGGGTGGGATGAGCAGTTCTTC
CASSISGGWDEQFF
>NA|TRBJ1-1|many|TRBV4-2
TGTGCCAGCAGCCAAGGACCTCGGCCAGGGCCGAACACTGAAGCTTTCTTT
CASSQGPRPGPNTEAFF
>NA|TRBJ2-7|many|TRBV12-3/TRBV12-4
TGTGCCAGCAGTCGCCAGGATTCGAGCGAGCAGTACTTC
CASSRQDSSEQYF
>NA|TRBJ2-2|many|TRBV6-5
TGTGCCAGCAGTTACTCGGGAGGGAACACCGGGGAGCTGTTTTTT
CASSYSGGNTGELFF
>NA|TRBJ1-4|many|TRBV20-1
TGCAGTGCTAGAGATGTGGGGGCTCGGGAAAAACTGTTTTTT
CSARDVGAREKLFF
>NA|TRBJ2-7|many|TRBV4-1
TGCGCCAGCAGCGCAACGGCCTCCTACGAGCAGTACTTC
CASSATASYEQYF
>TRBD2|TRBJ2-1|many|TRBV7-3
TGTGCCAGCAGCCTGACTAGCGGCACCTACAATGAGCAGTTCTTC
CASSLTSGTYNEQFF
>NA|TRBJ1-5|NA|TRBV12-3/TRBV12-4
TGTGCCAGCAGTTTAGGCGGCGGCTATAGCAATCAGCCCCAGCATTTT
CASSLGGGYSNQPQHF
>NA|TRBJ1-6|many|TRBV6-5
TGTGCCAGCAGGAGAGGGTTCGATTCCGGTAATTCACCCCTCCACTTT
CASRRGFDSGNSPLHF
>NA|TRBJ2-5|many|TRBV12-3/TRBV12-4
TGTGCCAGCAGTTGGAGGGTAGGAGAGACCCAGTACTTC
CASSWRVGETQYF
>NA|TRBJ1-5|many|TRBV15
TGTGCCACCAGCAGAGCTCACAGGATGAACAATCAGCCCCAGCATTTT
CATSRAHRMNNQPQHF
>NA|TRBJ1-1|many|TRBV13
TGTGCCAGCAGCTTAGCGGCGACGAACACTGAAGCTTTCTTT
CASSLAATNTEAFF
>NA|TRBJ2-2|many|TRBV27
TGTGCCAGCAGACCCTACTCTCCCGGGGAGCTGTTTTTT
CASRPYSPGELFF
>NA|TRBJ2-5|many|TRBV4-1
TGCGCCAGCAGCCAAGCAAGTCGCCAAGAGACCCAGTACTTC
CASSQASRQETQYF
>NA|TRBJ1-6|many|TRBV6-2/TRBV6-3
TGTGCCAGCAGTTACAGGGATAATTCACCCCTCCACTTT
CASSYRDNSPLHF
>NA|TRBJ2-5|many|TRBV12-3/TRBV12-4
TGTGCCAGCAGTTCCCCTGACAGTCCCGAGACCCAGTACTTC
CASSSPDSPETQYF
>NA|TRBJ2-5|many|TRBV25-1
TGTGCCAGCAGTGTGGCAGGGAAGGATCAAGAGACCCAGTACTTC
CASSVAGKDQETQYF
>TRBD2|TRBJ2-1|many|TRBV5-1
TGCGCCAGCAGCTACGGACTAGTAAATGAGCAGTTCTTC
CASSYGLVNEQFF
>NA|TRBJ1-1|many|TRBV5-1
TGCGCCAGCGGTCTGAGTGGGACGGCCTCCCCGGGGACTGAAGCTTTCTTT
CASGLSGTASPGTEAFF
>NA|TRBJ2-3|many|TRBV20-1
TGCAGGGGAGGTCCGGGCCAGAGCCCAGATACGCAGTATTTT
CRGGPGQSPDTQYF
>NA|TRBJ1-3|NA|TRBV5-1
TGCGCCAGCACCGCTTTTTGGGCCTCTGTAAACACCATATATTTT
CASTAFWASVNTIYF
>NA|TRBJ2-3|many|TRBV7-2
TGTGCCAGCAGCTTTAAGGGTTGGACAGATACGCAGTATTTT
CASSFKGWTDTQYF
>TRBD2|TRBJ2-1|many|TRBV29-1
TGCAGCGTTGAAGGCCTCGCTTTTTCTAGCGGGGATCGATACAATGAGCAGTTCTTC
CSVEGLAFSSGDRYNEQFF
>NA|TRBJ2-1|many|TRBV6-6
TGTGCCAGCAGTTCTACAGGGTACAATGAGCAGTTCTTC
CASSSTGYNEQFF
>TRBD2|TRBJ2-7|many|TRBV5-5
TGTGCCAGCAGCCGAAGCTGGGGACTAGCAGCCTACGAGCAGTACTTC
CASSRSWGLAAYEQYF
>NA|TRBJ1-1|many|TRBV4-1
TGCGCCAGCAGCCAAGATGAGGGTATCGACACTGAAGCTTTCTTT
CASSQDEGIDTEAFF
>NA|TRBJ1-1|many|TRBV5-1
TGCGCCAGCAGCTTGGATGGACAGGAAGCTTTCTTT
CASSLDGQEAFF
>TRBD2|TRBJ2-1|many|TRBV7-2
TGTGCCAGCAGCCGAACGACTAGCGGCTTATTTTTCAATGAGCAGTTCTTC
CASSRTTSGLFFNEQFF
>NA|TRBJ2-2|many|TRBV5-1
TGCGCCAGCAGAGGTCCGCAGGGTCACGCCGGGGAGCTGTTTTTT
CASRGPQGHAGELFF
>TRBD1|TRBJ2-5|many|TRBV5-1
TGCGCCAGCAGCGGACAGGAGTTAGAGACCCAGTACTTC
CASSGQELETQYF
>NA|TRBJ1-6|NA|TRBV11-2
TGTGCCAGCAGCGGTGGACGGAGCTCCTATAATTCACCCCTCCACTTT
CASSGGRSSYNSPLHF
>NA|TRBJ1-2|many|TRBV6-5
TGTGCCAGCAGTTACTCCAGCAACGGGGGTAACTATGGCTACACCTTC
CASSYSSNGGNYGYTF
>NA|TRBJ1-2|many|TRBV6-5
TGTGCCAGCAGTTCCACGGGGGGCGATGGCTACACCTTC
CASSSTGGDGYTF
>TRBD1|TRBJ1-2|many|TRBV6-5
TGTGCCAGCAGGGGACAGCACTATGGCTACACCTTC
CASRGQHYGYTF
>NA|TRBJ1-4|many|TRBV15
TGTGCCACCAGCAGAGATAGTGTTAACCGAGAAAAACTGTTTTTT
CATSRDSVNREKLFF
>NA|TRBJ1-3|many|TRBV20-1
TGCAGTGCTAGAGATCATACATATCCTCACTCTGGAAACACCATATATTTT
CSARDHTYPHSGNTIYF
>TRBD2|TRBJ2-1|many|TRBV20-1
TGCAGTGCTTTACCGGGACTAGCGGACTCCTACAATGAGCAGTTCTTC
CSALPGLADSYNEQFF
>NA|TRBJ2-5|many|TRBV12-3/TRBV12-4
TGTGCCAGCAGTTTAGAAGTTGACGAAGAGACCCAGTACTTC
CASSLEVDEETQYF
>NA|TRBJ1-1|few|TRBV6-2/TRBV6-3
TGTGCCAGCAGTAATTCCGTTTCGCACACTGAAGCTTTCTTT
CASSNSVSHTEAFF
>NA|TRBJ2-7|many|TRBV4-1
TGCGCCAGCAGCCAAGATACAGGGACCGGGAGGGAGCAGTACTTC
CASSQDTGTGREQYF
>TRBD1|TRBJ2-7|many|TRBV24-1
TGTGCCACCAGTGACACCAGACAGGGGAACTACGAGCAGTACTTC
CATSDTRQGNYEQYF
>NA|TRBJ1-1|many|TRBV2
TGTGCCAGCAGTGATGTCATCCGAGTGAGCACTGAAGCTTTCTTT
CASSDVIRVSTEAFF
>NA|TRBJ2-7|NA|TRBV13
TGTGCCAGCAGCTCCCCGGCAGGGTCACCCTACGAGCAGTACTTC
CASSSPAGSPYEQYF
>NA|TRBJ1-5|many|TRBV14
TGTGCCAGCAGCCAAGACGAGAAGCCGACGGACAGTTCTAGCAATCAGCCCCAGCATTTT
CASSQDEKPTDSSSNQPQHF
>NA|TRBJ1-2|many|TRBV20-1
TGCAGTGCTACCCGGGGCGGGGATGGCTACACCTTC
CSATRGGDGYTF
>NA|TRBJ1-1|many|TRBV6-5
TGTGCCAGCAGGTCCGGTGGGGGAGCTTTCTTT
CASRSGGGAFF
>NA|TRBJ1-1|many|TRBV20-1
TGCAGTGCTAGAGATCTCGCCGAGAACACTGAAGCTTTCTTT
CSARDLAENTEAFF
>NA|TRBJ1-4|many|TRBV3-1
TGTGCCAGCAGCCCAAGCAAGGGGCCAACTAATGAAAAACTGTTTTTT
CASSPSKGPTNEKLFF
>TRBD2|TRBJ2-1|many|TRBV7-2
TGTGCCAGCAGGGACTTCAGCGGGAGTTACAATGAGCAGTTCTTC
CASRDFSGSYNEQFF
>TRBD2|TRBJ2-1|many|TRBV7-9
TGTGCCAGCAGCCTACCGGGACTAGCTCCCAATGAGCAGTTCTTC
CASSLPGLAPNEQFF